The sequence of this T cell receptor beta chain was determined in a study of lymphopenia after photon versus proton radiotherapy. Assay used: immunoSEQ multiplex PCR; TCRdb lists only in-frame clones, some missing. The sample carries fewer than 35,000 clones, 80% to 90% recorded once. CDR3 length: 14 residues. Germline V lookup: CDR1 MNHEY, CDR2 SVGAGI. V lost 2 bases and J lost 5, with 10 bases in between. This chain links TRBV6-5 with TRBJ2-1, with TRBD2 as a possible D gene (6 bases). This sequence originates from an older woman with pancreatic cancer. Some clones in this sample may be carry-over from other donors' samples. The source was peripheral blood, collected from a patient treated with proton-based radiotherapy. CDR3 protein: CASSYRLGNNEQFF. Here the CDR3 DNA reads TGTGCCAGCAGTTACCGACTAGGCAACAATGAGCAGTTCTTC.